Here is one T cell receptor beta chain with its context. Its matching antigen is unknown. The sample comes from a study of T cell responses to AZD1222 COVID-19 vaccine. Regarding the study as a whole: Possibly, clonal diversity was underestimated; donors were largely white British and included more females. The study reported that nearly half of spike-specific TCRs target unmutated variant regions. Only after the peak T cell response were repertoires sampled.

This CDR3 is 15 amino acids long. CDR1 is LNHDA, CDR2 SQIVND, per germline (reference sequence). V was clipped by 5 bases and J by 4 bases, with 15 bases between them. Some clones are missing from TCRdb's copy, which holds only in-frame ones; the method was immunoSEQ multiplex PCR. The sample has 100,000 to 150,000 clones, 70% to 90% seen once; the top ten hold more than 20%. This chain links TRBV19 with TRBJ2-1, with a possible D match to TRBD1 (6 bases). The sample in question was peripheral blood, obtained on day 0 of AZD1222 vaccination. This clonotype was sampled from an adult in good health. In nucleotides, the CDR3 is TGTGCCAGTAGTCCCGATGACAGGTTATACAATGAGCAGTTCTTC. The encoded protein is CASSPDDRLYNEQFF.